This T cell receptor beta chain was retrieved from a study of regulatory T cells in long-lasting Graves disease (dated by TCRdb to the early 2020s). Some background on the complete study: To count as having persistent Graves' disease, a patient had to have received antithyroid drug treatment for over 5 years with TSH receptor autoantibodies remaining persistently positive. The study was registered as a clinical trial and conducted in China. Persistent Graves' disease patients in the clinical cohort had taken antithyroid drugs for around 11 years on average. Patients with persistent Graves' disease were compared with patients with newly diagnosed Graves' disease using TCR sequencing and RNA sequencing of peripheral blood. A total of roughly 33 samples were covered by TCR sequencing, comprising approximately 13 persistent and around 20 newly diagnosed Graves' disease patients. Study-wide findings and limitations: The authors noted that the small sample size was a limitation that may lower accuracy. Sequencing and analysis were restricted to the TCR beta chain. The study examined only peripheral blood because the primary lesion, thyroid tissue, could not be accessed. Compared with newly diagnosed patients, persistent Graves' disease patients had lower TCR Shannon entropy and fewer highly expanded clones, which suggests clonal expansion. A larger number of public clonotypes was shared among persistent patients (more than 2,500) than among newly diagnosed patients (roughly 980). TRBV28, TRBJ1-2 and TRBJ2-5 were preferentially used in persistent disease, while TRBV20-1 and TRBJ2-1 were favored in newly diagnosed disease.

The time point label, read with the paper, signifies: persistent/refractory GD, antithyroid drugs over 5 years with positive TRAb. For both TCR sequencing and RNA sequencing, RNA was extracted from PBMCs using TRIzol. The diagnosis of Graves' disease was made according to American Thyroid Association guidelines. Patients were recruited from an endocrinology department in Xi'an, China. From each patient, approximately 10 milliliters of peripheral blood was collected into an EDTA anticoagulant tube. Ficoll Paque Plus density gradient separation was used to isolate PBMCs, and no further T cell sorting was performed. An Agilent 2100 Bioanalyzer and agarose gel were used to check RNA quality, and a NanoDrop 2000 was used to measure RNA concentration. About this clonotype itself: There is no known antigen for this receptor. Being one base from a much bigger clone, this may be a read error.

Its CDR3 holds 12 amino acids, cysteine through phenylalanine. The DNA shown is the 36-base CDR3, in frame from base 1. CDR1 and CDR2, looked up from the germline V gene, are MDHEN and SYDVKM. The receptor library was made with multiplex PCR. Sequencing was carried out with an Illumina HiSeq 4000. iRepertoire HTBI primers and Arm-PCR amplification of CDR3 regions were used to construct TCR beta libraries. PCR products were gel purified before sequencing. Under the source paper's analysis protocol: Across samples, 62 TRBV and roughly 15 TRBJ segments were identified and used for gene usage analysis of CDR3 amino acid clonotypes. COPE and FqMerger were used to merge the filtered high-quality paired reads into contigs. BLAST was used to align contigs to IMGT TRBV, TRBD and TRBJ reference genes, and CDR3 was defined according to IMGT. Highly expanded clones were defined as clonotypes with a frequency above 0.1%. Shannon entropy was used to measure repertoire diversity, and the Gini coefficient was used to measure V-J evenness. Public clonotypes were defined as clonotypes shared by more than one individual. Through fastp at Q25 and MiXCR, TCRdb rebuilt clones from the public reads, retaining in-frame beta chains. For every CDR3 protein sequence, its rows merge into one entry that carries the most common genes and DNA. TCRdb, not the authors, supplied the V and J calls. Present in this sample are 400,000 to 500,000 distinct CDR3 sequences, 20% to 25% of which were seen just once. The ten largest clones capture about 6.6% of the sample.

Recombination connected TRBV28 to TRBJ1-5; no confident D gene assignment can be made. The receptor comes from a female donor with Graves disease. The sequences come from peripheral blood mononuclear cells (PBMCs), collected when the disease was refractory, from a patient treated with antithyroid drugs. The CDR3: CASSPKNQPRHF. DNA sequence: TGTGCCAGCAGCCCGAAAAATCAGCCCCGGCATTTT. The full variable domain, completed from the reference TRBV28 and TRBJ1-5 proteins outside the CDR3, reads DVKVTQSSRYLVKRTGEKVFLECVQDMDHENMFWYRQDPGLGLRLIYFSYDVKMKEKGDIPEGYSVSREKKERFSLILESASTNQTSMYLCASSPKNQPRHFGDGTRLSIL.